This T cell receptor (beta chain) was documented in a study of blood T cell repertoires in COVID-19. Study summary: PBMCs, B-cell-depleted T cells, or T cells provided the cDNA or gDNA that made up the material.

Profiled with immunoSEQ multiplex PCR; TCRdb holds only in-frame clones, not every one. The sample records about 110,000 clones, about 81% being singletons. CDR3 length equals 14 residues. Trimming left V 7 bases short and J 2 bases short, with 14 bases between. Germline values: CDR1 SNHLY, CDR2 FYNNEI. The J gene is TRBJ1-1, the V gene TRBV2; D uncertain. The specimen was peripheral blood. This clonotype originated in a man in his 70s with acute or convalescent COVID-19. CDR3 bases: TGTGCCAGCACAAGGTCCGACATCAACACTGAAGCTTTCTTT. Translating it yields CASTRSDINTEAFF. The whole variable domain, remainder taken from reference TRBV2 and TRBJ1-1, is EPEVTQTPSHQVTQMGQEVILRCVPISNHLYFYWYRQILGQKVEFLVSFYNNEISEKSEIFDDQFSVERPDGSNFTLKIRSTKLEDSAMYFCASTRSDINTEAFFGQGTRLTVV.